This T cell receptor beta chain was sequenced during a study of CD8+CD57+ T cells in acquired aplastic anemia. Notes on this clonotype: The antigen is unknown.

In patients chosen for sequencing, flow cytometry had shown CD8+CD57+ cell expansion. A severe acquired aplastic anemia diagnosis applied to all patients. The template for TCR beta VDJ and CDR3 sequence profiling was genomic DNA. TCRdb re-derived calls from the reads in MiXCR, one entry per CDR3 protein. The table lists under 350,000 distinct CDR3 sequences, 50% to 65% of them singletons. Study observations and caveats: Common to patients and controls were roughly 30 CD8+ CDR3 sequences. The study found no significant CD8+ Simpson's diversity difference between patients and controls.

The germline gives CDR1 DFQATT, CDR2 SNEGSKA (reference sequence). The CDR3 covers 17 residues. The V segment lost 0 bases and the J segment 4 bases; nucleotides outside the gene matches: 5. This clonotype was obtained from a human donor with aplastic anemia. The V call is TRBV20-1, the J call TRBJ2-1; 14 bases fit TRBD2. The material sequenced was sorted CD4+, CD8+, or CD8+CD57+ T cells (not recorded which) from PBMCs. The CDR3 region has the DNA TGCAGTGCTAGAGATGGGGGACTAGCGGGGGTATACAATGAGCAGTTCTTC. Residues: CSARDGGLAGVYNEQFF.